What follows are 31 T cell receptor beta chains derived from one specimen sequenced in a study of identical twins. TCRdb processed the 5' RACE reads anew with MiXCR; each CDR3 protein has one entry. The sample lists 300,000 to 350,000 distinct CDR3 sequences, 9% to 15% occurring once. These sequences were also reported in another study, on yellow fever vaccine responses in identical twins.

Source material: CD8+ T cells sorted from blood. The receptor source for this set is a woman younger than 30 in good health.

This clonotype was detected only a few times. The chain combines TRBV7-8 with TRBJ2-7; D perhaps matches TRBD2 (5 bases). CDR3 length: 16 residues. Trimming pared 3 bases from V and 0 bases from J, leaving 15 bases between. The germline gives CDR1 SGHVS, CDR2 FQNEAQ. CDR3 region: CASSFYNRTSSYEQYV. DNA for the CDR3: TGTGCCAGCAGCTTCTACAACAGAACTAGCTCCTACGAGCAGTACGTC.

In this sample, this clonotype turned up many times. V gene TRBV6-1 combines with J gene TRBJ1-1, with 7 bases matching TRBD1. CDR1 is MNHNS and CDR2 is SASEGT in the germline V gene. The trim removed 10 bases at V and 5 bases at J, leaving 10 bases unmatched. This CDR3 is built from 13 residues. In nucleotides, the CDR3 is TGTGCCACCGAGACAGGGTTGGGGACTGAAGCTTTCTTT. It encodes CATETGLGTEAFF.

V gene TRBV4-1 combines with J gene TRBJ1-2; TRBD1 matches at 9 bases. The V segment lost 1 base and the J segment 4 bases; nucleotides outside the gene matches: 13. This CDR3 is 18 amino acids long. Germline V lookup: CDR1 MGHRA, CDR2 YSYEKL. This CDR3 is CASSQAGAPGTGIYGYTF. The CDR3 bases are TGCGCCAGCAGCCAAGCCGGAGCTCCCGGGACAGGGATCTATGGCTACACCTTC.

The J gene is TRBJ2-1, the V gene TRBV12-3 or TRBV12-4; TRBD1 agrees at 11 bases. The CDR3 has 16 amino acids. V lost 5 bases to trimming and J lost 9 bases; unmatched junction nucleotides: 12. This CDR3 reads CASSRTRTGGRGEQFF. DNA of the CDR3: TGTGCCAGCAGTCGTACACGGACAGGGGGCAGGGGTGAGCAGTTCTTC.

Only a few counts were recorded for this clonotype. This chain uses TRBV4-1 with TRBJ2-3; D may be TRBD1 or TRBD2 (6 bases each). V was shortened by 4 bases and J by 2 bases, with 16 bases between the two germline ends. The CDR3 is 16 residues long. CDR1 and CDR2 (germline): MGHRA, YSYEKL. The CDR3 here is CASSPGGGTITDTQYF. The CDR3 bases are TGCGCCAGCAGCCCGGGCGGCGGGACAATCACAGATACGCAGTATTTT.

The CDR3 loop reads CASTPPRENTGELFF. DNA of the CDR3: TGTGCCAGCACCCCTCCCAGGGAGAACACCGGGGAGCTGTTTTTT. V usage is TRBV7-9 and J usage is TRBJ2-2, with D possibly matching TRBD1 (5 bases). Germline assignment: CDR1 SEHNR and CDR2 FQNEAQ (reference sequence). The V end lost 7 bases, the J end lost 1 base, and 13 bases lay between the germline ends. The CDR3 contains 15 residues.

This clonotype was seen a few times. Here the CDR3 reads CSARDLAGVDNEQFF. CDR3 in DNA: TGCAGTGCTAGAGATCTAGCGGGAGTGGATAATGAGCAGTTCTTC. This chain connects TRBV20-1 to TRBJ2-1; 10 bases align to TRBD2. The CDR3 length is 15 residues. Germline CDR1 is DFQATT and CDR2 is SNEGSKA (reference sequence). Trimming removed 0 bases from V and 7 bases from J; junction bases left unmatched: 6.

At least ten counts were recorded for this clonotype. The J gene is TRBJ2-3, the V gene TRBV28; D is perhaps TRBD2 (5 bases). Germline values: CDR1 MDHEN, CDR2 SYDVKM. This CDR3 has 10 residues. Trimming cost V 10 bases and J 5 bases, with 7 bases left between them. CDR3 sequence (DNA): TGTGCCACCCGGGAAGATACGCAGTATTTT. It yields the protein CATREDTQYF. Using reference TRBV28 and TRBJ2-3 for the parts outside the CDR3, the full variable domain is DVKVTQSSRYLVKRTGEKVFLECVQDMDHENMFWYRQDPGLGLRLIYFSYDVKMKEKGDIPEGYSVSREKKERFSLILESASTNQTSMYLCATREDTQYFGPGTRLTVL.

There are many counts of this clonotype. This chain connects TRBV4-1 to TRBJ2-2; D may match TRBD1 or TRBD2 (5 bases each). The ends were cut back, 1 base at V and 4 bases at J, with 10 bases in the middle. Germline V gives CDR1 MGHRA, CDR2 YSYEKL. The CDR3 length is 15 residues. CDR3 nucleotides: TGCGCCAGCAGCCAAGGGGGGAGTGGCACCGGGGAGCTGTTTTTT. Its protein product is CASSQGGSGTGELFF.

This clonotype was seen a handful of times. The V call is TRBV7-9, the J call TRBJ2-1; 7 bases fit TRBD2. The CDR3 sequence is 16 residues long. Germline loops: CDR1 SEHNR, CDR2 FQNEAQ (reference sequence). The ends lost 3 bases at V and 3 bases at J; junction bases unmatched: 8. For the CDR3, the DNA is TGTGCCAGCAGCTTCTCTAGCGGACTTTACTACAATGAGCAGTTCTTC. Translated: CASSFSSGLYYNEQFF.

This clonotype was observed at least ten times. V usage is TRBV29-1 and J usage is TRBJ2-2, with D maybe TRBD1 (6 bases). CDR1 and CDR2 from the germline V gene are SQVTM and ANQGSEA. The V and J ends lost 4 bases and 4 bases respectively, with 7 bases between them. The CDR3 covers 12 residues. The chain's CDR3 is CSVVGGTGELFF. DNA for the CDR3: TGCAGCGTTGTAGGGGGCACCGGGGAGCTGTTTTTT.

This clonotype was detected many times. This chain connects TRBV7-6 to TRBJ2-7; 14 nucleotides match TRBD2. The CDR3 is made up of 17 amino acids. The J segment lost 3 bases and the V segment lost 5 bases, leaving 9 bases of the junction unmatched. Germline CDR1 SGHVS, CDR2 FNYEAQ. CDR3 nucleotides: TGTGCCAGCAGCGCGGGGACTAGCGGGAGTTTCAACTACGAGCAGTACTTC. Its protein product is CASSAGTSGSFNYEQYF.

This clonotype was seen a single time. The V and J genes are TRBV6-1 and TRBJ2-5; TRBD2 aligns across 10 bases. V was clipped by 6 bases and J by 0 bases; unmatched bases: 10. Per the germline V gene, CDR1 is MNHNS and CDR2 is SASEGT. CDR3 length: 17 amino acids. CDR3 residues: CASSWRQRGGYQETQYF. CDR3 sequence (DNA): TGTGCCAGCAGCTGGCGACAGCGGGGGGGGTACCAAGAGACCCAGTACTTC.

This clonotype was observed many times. The chain is built from TRBV24-1 and TRBJ2-1, with TRBD2 identical over 10 bases. The J segment lost 8 bases and the V segment lost 5 bases, leaving 11 bases of the junction unmatched. Germline V lookup: CDR1 KGHDR, CDR2 SFDVKD. The CDR3 spans 16 residues. In DNA form, the CDR3 reads TGTGCCACCAGTGCCGGGGGACTAGCGAACCGCGATGAGCAGTTCTTC. Its protein product is CATSAGGLANRDEQFF.

As to this clonotype: Possible read error: a much larger clone is one base away. This chain joins TRBV4-1 and TRBJ2-5; TRBD1 matches at 7 bases. CDR1 and CDR2 from the germline V gene are MGHRA and YSYEKL. The V and J ends lost 1 base and 2 bases, in that order; junction bases with no gene match: 1. The CDR3 is 14 amino acids. The CDR3 nucleotides read TGCGCCAGCAGCCAAGTGACAGGGCAAGAGACCCAGTACTTC. Its translation is CASSQVTGQETQYF.

The CDR3 sequence: CATSRDPGQQYF. The CDR3 DNA is TGTGCCACCAGCAGAGATCCTGGACAGCAGTATTTT. This chain connects TRBV15 to TRBJ2-3, with a tentative D call TRBD1 (5 bases). Trimming took 0 bases from V and 11 from J, leaving 9 bases between them. Germline-derived CDR1 and CDR2 are LNHNV and YYDKDF (reference sequence). CDR3 length: 12 residues.

This clonotype occurred a few times. This chain connects TRBV7-9 to TRBJ2-7; 8 bases match TRBD1. From germline, CDR1 is SEHNR and CDR2 FQNEAQ (reference sequence). The length of the CDR3 is 16 residues. V dropped 1 base and J dropped 3; count of bases not matched to a gene: 8. The CDR3 spells CASSLDPPRGLYEQYF. DNA for the CDR3: TGTGCCAGCAGCTTAGACCCCCCCAGGGGGCTCTACGAGCAGTACTTC.

This clonotype turned up a few times. The junction departs from germline at one end; a sequencing error may be responsible. The CDR3 DNA follows: TGTGGCAGCGGGGATCCTTCTAGCGGCCGAAACTACGAGCAGTACTTC. This translates into CGSGDPSSGRNYEQYF. V and J are TRBV2 and TRBJ2-7; 7 nucleotides agree with TRBD2. Germline V gene lookup returns CDR1 SNHLY and CDR2 FYNNEI. The CDR3 contains 16 residues.

This clonotype was detected only a few times. This chain uses TRBV7-6 with TRBJ2-1; TRBD2 matches 9 bases. Per the germline V gene, CDR1 is SGHVS and CDR2 is FNYEAQ. J gave up 4 bases and V 5 bases, and 12 bases lay outside the gene matches. The CDR3 sequence is 17 residues long. CDR3 protein: CASSLRTSENLYNEQFF. In DNA form, the CDR3 reads TGTGCCAGCAGCCTGAGGACTAGCGAAAATTTGTACAATGAGCAGTTCTTC.

The sample holds a few counts of this clonotype. The J gene is TRBJ2-3, the V gene TRBV6-5; 8 bases line up with TRBD1. CDR1 and CDR2 from the germline V gene are MNHEY and SVGAGI. The CDR3 length is 19 residues. The J segment lost 3 bases and the V segment lost 0 bases, leaving 14 bases of the junction unmatched. The CDR3 loop reads CASSYSSTGDLPVTDTQYF. The CDR3, as DNA: TGTGCCAGCAGTTACTCGTCGACAGGGGACCTCCCCGTTACAGATACGCAGTATTTT.

This clonotype occurred a few times. The J gene is TRBJ2-5, the V gene TRBV2; D is uncertain. The CDR3 has 14 residues. Germline-derived CDR1 and CDR2 are SNHLY and FYNNEI. Trimming removed 1 base at V and 5 bases at J, with 11 bases between. CDR3 bases: TGTGCCAGCAGTGAAGTGTTCGGAAAGGAGACCCAGTACTTC. Protein product: CASSEVFGKETQYF.

This clonotype was seen ten or more times. The chain carries TRBV5-1 and TRBJ2-2; TRBD1 aligns across 11 bases. The J segment lost 4 bases and the V segment lost 2 bases, leaving 4 bases of the junction unmatched. Germline assignment: CDR1 SGHRS and CDR2 YFSETQ. This CDR3 spans 16 amino acids. The CDR3 coding sequence is TGCGCCAGCAGCTTTACCGGGACAGGGGGCACCGGGGAGCTGTTTTTT. The encoded protein is CASSFTGTGGTGELFF.

This clonotype was recorded a few times. This chain joins TRBV10-2 and TRBJ2-2; D is perhaps TRBD2 (6 bases). Germline loops: CDR1 WSHSY, CDR2 SAAADI. Trimming took 6 bases from V and 3 from J, leaving 17 bases between them. This CDR3 has 16 amino acids. For the CDR3, the DNA is TGCGCCAGCAGGAGGTCCCCTAGCGATTACACCGGGGAGCTGTTTTTT. Its protein product is CASRRSPSDYTGELFF.

CDR3 sequence (DNA): TGTGCCAGCAGTTACACTCCCGGGGGACTAGCGGTCTACAATGAGCAGTTCTTC. It specifies CASSYTPGGLAVYNEQFF. V is TRBV6-5 and J is TRBJ2-1, with 11 bases identical to TRBD2. The V gene end was trimmed by 2 bases and the J gene end by 3 bases; junction bases not matched to a gene: 9. CDR1 and CDR2 from the germline V gene are MNHEY and SVGAGI. The CDR3 sequence is 18 residues long.

In this sample, this clonotype turned up a few times. V gene TRBV5-5 combines with J gene TRBJ2-7; no clear D gene. V was pared by 2 bases and J by 1 base, with 10 bases between. This CDR3 has 14 amino acids. The V gene's germline CDR1 is SGHKS and CDR2 YYEKEE (reference sequence). The CDR3 region has the DNA TGTGCCAGCAGCTTATCTTCTCTGTCCTACGAGCAGTACTTC. Translated, it gives CASSLSSLSYEQYF.

A few counts support this clonotype. V gene TRBV11-3 combines with J gene TRBJ2-1; TRBD2 matches 9 bases. CDR1 is SGHNT, CDR2 YENEEA, per germline. The V segment lost 3 bases and the J segment 8 bases; nucleotides outside the gene matches: 11. The CDR3 runs to 16 residues. The CDR3 loop reads CASSFLSGSRFDEQFF. The CDR3 DNA reads TGTGCCAGCAGCTTTCTTAGCGGGAGCCGTTTCGATGAGCAGTTCTTC.

J is TRBJ1-6 and V is TRBV4-1; the match to TRBD1 covers 9 bases. The germline CDR1 and CDR2 sequences are MGHRA and YSYEKL. The V and J ends lost 4 bases and 9 bases, in that order; junction bases with no gene match: 7. The CDR3 sequence is 15 residues long. DNA of the CDR3: TGCGCCAGCAGCCGGCACAGGGGGCAGGTTTCACCCCTCCACTTT. It encodes CASSRHRGQVSPLHF.

This clonotype was counted between two and nine times. The CDR3 here is CASSLWDSPPTKTQYF. As DNA, the CDR3 is TGTGCCAGCAGCCTTTGGGACAGCCCCCCGACAAAGACCCAGTACTTC. V and J are TRBV12-3 or TRBV12-4 and TRBJ2-5, with 7 positions matching TRBD1. The CDR3 spans 16 residues. After removal of 6 bases from V and 6 bases from J, the junction contained 16 bases not matched to a gene.

The J gene is TRBJ1-2, the V gene TRBV7-9; D is ambiguous. V was cut by 11 bases and J by 1 base, with 17 bases left in between. This CDR3 comprises 14 residues. Germline V gene sequence: CDR1 SEHNR, CDR2 FQNEAQ (reference sequence). CDR3 nucleotide sequence: TGTGCCGGCACCTCGGGAGGCCGTAACTATGGCTACACCTTC. Residues: CAGTSGGRNYGYTF.

There are a few counts of this clonotype. The chain recombines TRBV28 with TRBJ1-1; D call uncertain. Germline CDR1 is MDHEN and CDR2 is SYDVKM. The CDR3 spans 14 residues. The V end lost 3 bases, the J end lost 5 bases, and 13 bases lay between the germline ends. CDR3 sequence (DNA): TGTGCCAGCAGTTTTCAGGTTTGGAAAACTGAAGCTTTCTTT. As protein: CASSFQVWKTEAFF. The full variable domain, completed using reference TRBV28 and TRBJ1-1, is DVKVTQSSRYLVKRTGEKVFLECVQDMDHENMFWYRQDPGLGLRLIYFSYDVKMKEKGDIPEGYSVSREKKERFSLILESASTNQTSMYLCASSFQVWKTEAFFGQGTRLTVV.

This clonotype was observed many times. This chain uses TRBV5-1 with TRBJ2-2, with unresolved D. CDR1 SGHRS and CDR2 YFSETQ come from the germline V gene. The CDR3 loop spans 11 amino acids. The ends were cut back, 4 bases at V and 7 bases at J, with 5 bases in the middle. CDR3 sequence (DNA): TGCGCCAGCAGCGTATACGGGGAGCTGTTTTTT. Amino acid sequence: CASSVYGELFF.